This T cell receptor beta chain was recovered during a study of cytomegalovirus exposure and HLA in healthy donors. Study findings and constraints: Most TCR sequences were uncommon, yet certain public TCRs appeared in many donors. Information on immune exposure was restricted to one variable (CMV serostatus).

A remark on this clone: Its antigen is still unknown.

60 Vbeta and 13 Jbeta primers were used in PCR. Profiled with immunoSEQ multiplex PCR; TCRdb holds only in-frame clones, not every one. Of approximately 200,000 clones in the sample, 65% to 80% were seen once. The CDR3 has 11 amino acids. Trimming stripped 11 bases from V and 6 bases from J, with 13 bases between. CDR1 and CDR2 (germline): SEHNR, FQNEAQ (reference sequence). Input material: PBMCs. The genes are TRBV7-9 and TRBJ1-1, with a possible D match to TRBD1 (6 bases). The origin of this receptor is a girl aged 2 to 10 in good health and CMV-seronegative. CDR3 coding DNA: TGTGCCTCAAAGGGGGTCGCTGAAGCTTTCTTT. Its protein is CASKGVAEAFF. Using reference TRBV7-9 and TRBJ1-1 for the parts outside the CDR3, the full variable domain is DTGVSQNPRHKITKRGQNVTFRCDPISEHNRLYWYRQTLGQGPEFLTYFQNEAQLEKSRLLSDRFSAERPKGSFSTLEIQRTEQGDSAMYLCASKGVAEAFFGQGTRLTVV.